These 29 T cell receptor beta chains originate from one sample sequenced in a study of T cell responses to AZD1222 COVID-19 vaccine. Clones were read by immunoSEQ multiplex PCR, and TCRdb kept only the in-frame ones, dropping some. The sample lists about 150,000 clones, about 87% occurring once. Sequenced here: peripheral blood, sampled on day 0 of AZD1222 vaccination. Receptors originate from an adult in good health.

The rearrangement links TRBV2 to TRBJ2-2; 7 bases are shared with TRBD2. CDR3 length equals 15 residues. Germline CDR1 and CDR2: SNHLY and FYNNEI. Trimming cost V 6 bases and J 0 bases; bases outside gene matches: 4. DNA of the CDR3: TGTGCCAGCAGACGACTAGCCGCGAACACCGGGGAGCTGTTTTTT. Protein: CASRRLAANTGELFF. Using reference TRBV2 and TRBJ2-2 for the parts outside the CDR3, the full variable domain is EPEVTQTPSHQVTQMGQEVILRCVPISNHLYFYWYRQILGQKVEFLVSFYNNEISEKSEIFDDQFSVERPDGSNFTLKIRSTKLEDSAMYFCASRRLAANTGELFFGEGSRLTVL.

This chain uses TRBV6-1 with TRBJ1-5; unclear D gene. Germline V gene lookup returns CDR1 MNHNS and CDR2 SASEGT. The CDR3 consists of 14 residues. The V and J ends lost 1 base and 5 bases respectively, with 9 bases between them. DNA of the CDR3: TGTGCCAGCAGTGAAGGGAACGGAGATCAGCCCCAGCATTTT. Protein: CASSEGNGDQPQHF.

There are a few counts of this clone. The chain combines TRBV19 with TRBJ1-2; D ambiguous. This CDR3 contains 14 residues. Germline loops: CDR1 LNHDA, CDR2 SQIVND (reference sequence). V lost 9 bases to trimming and J lost 2 bases, with 16 bases between them. DNA of the CDR3: TGTGCCAGCCGACCCGTAGAGGTAAACTATGGCTACACCTTC. This codes for CASRPVEVNYGYTF.

The chain carries TRBV28 and TRBJ1-2; D is unresolved. Germline loops: CDR1 MDHEN, CDR2 SYDVKM. The CDR3 is made up of 12 amino acids. The ends were cut back, 6 bases at V and 7 bases at J, with 12 bases in the middle. CDR3 DNA sequence: TGTGCCAGCAGCCCCTCGGGGATTGGCTACACCTTC. Protein: CASSPSGIGYTF.

The J gene is TRBJ1-3, the V gene TRBV2; no firm D call. The V end lost 7 bases, the J end lost 0 bases, and 7 bases lay between the germline ends. The V gene's germline CDR1 is SNHLY and CDR2 FYNNEI. The CDR3 loop spans 13 amino acids. The CDR3 reads CASNGNSGNTIYF. Written as DNA, the CDR3 is TGTGCCAGCAACGGAAACTCTGGAAACACCATATATTTT.

The rearrangement uses TRBV7-2 and TRBJ1-6, with D possibly matching TRBD1 (6 bases). This CDR3 has 18 residues. CDR1 is SGHTA and CDR2 is FQGNSA in the germline V gene. V lost 2 bases, J lost 6 bases, and 20 bases lay in between. DNA of the CDR3: TGTGCCAGCAGCTTAAGTTCTTGGGGCAGGGGCAGTAATTCACCCCTCCACTTT. It yields the protein CASSLSSWGRGSNSPLHF.

The genes are TRBV5-8 and TRBJ2-7; no definite D call. The germline V and J ends were trimmed by 2 bases and 3 bases, with 6 bases remaining between them. CDR3 length: 12 amino acids. Germline V gene sequence: CDR1 SGHTS, CDR2 YDEGEE. The CDR3 coding sequence is TGTGCCAGCAGCTTAAGGCTCTACGAGCAGTACTTC. This encodes CASSLRLYEQYF.

The rearrangement links TRBV5-1 to TRBJ2-7; 10 nucleotides align to TRBD2. V gave up 0 bases and J gave up 4 bases; unmatched junction bases: 13. Per germline, CDR1 SGHRS and CDR2 YFSETQ. The CDR3 covers 18 residues. The chain's CDR3 is CASSLGIAGGAIGYEQYF. As DNA, the CDR3 is TGCGCCAGCAGCTTGGGCATAGCGGGGGGTGCAATCGGGTACGAGCAGTACTTC.

The chain couples TRBV18 to TRBJ1-5; 8 nucleotides line up with TRBD1. The CDR3 sequence is 15 residues long. Germline V gene sequence: CDR1 KGHSH, CDR2 LQKENI. Trimming took 4 bases from V and 6 from J; bases not matched to a gene: 8. Here the CDR3 DNA reads TGTGCCAGCTCACTTAATGGACAGGGAACTCAGCCCCAGCATTTT. Translation gives CASSLNGQGTQPQHF.

CDR3 in DNA: TGTGCCAGCAGCTTCCGGGACAGGGGATATGGCTACACCTTC. The encoded protein is CASSFRDRGYGYTF. The chain is built from TRBV11-3 and TRBJ1-2, with 10 bases matching TRBD1. The CDR3 extends over 14 amino acids. Trimming at V came to 3 bases and at J to 5 bases, leaving 3 bases not matched to a gene. Per the germline V gene, CDR1 is SGHNT and CDR2 is YENEEA.

The V and J genes are TRBV11-3 and TRBJ2-2; 8 nucleotides line up with TRBD2. Per the germline V gene, CDR1 is SGHNT and CDR2 is YENEEA. The CDR3 has 16 amino acids. The ends lost 5 bases at V and 6 bases at J; junction bases unmatched: 11. The chain's CDR3 is CASSKPAPGGSGELFF. CDR3 coding DNA: TGTGCCAGCAGCAAACCGGCCCCGGGGGGGTCCGGGGAGCTGTTTTTT.

Only one count was recorded for this clone. This sequence joins TRBV5-4 and TRBJ2-3; D gene unclear. Germline CDR1 is SGHNT and CDR2 is YYREEE (reference sequence). The CDR3 covers 12 residues. Trimming stripped 0 bases from V and 4 bases from J, with 3 bases between. Here the CDR3 DNA reads TGTGCCAGCAGCTTGGTAGCAGATACGCAGTATTTT. It codes for CASSLVADTQYF. Full variable domain (rest looked up from reference TRBV5-4 and TRBJ2-3): ETGVTQSPTHLIKTRGQQVTLRCSSQSGHNTVSWYQQALGQGPQFIFQYYREEENGRGNFPPRFSGLQFPNYSSELNVNALELDDSALYLCASSLVADTQYFGPGTRLTVL.

This chain links TRBV6-2 or TRBV6-3 with TRBJ1-1; D is unclear. CDR3 length: 16 amino acids. Germline CDR1 reads MNHEY; CDR2 reads SVGEGT. Between the trimmed V and J ends, which lost 2 bases and 0 bases, there was a span of 13 bases. The CDR3 region is CASSYGLQRVNTEAFF. The CDR3 DNA reads as TGTGCCAGCAGTTACGGGCTTCAGAGGGTGAACACTGAAGCTTTCTTT.

In nucleotides, the CDR3 is TGTGCCAGCAGCCCAGCCCCCGGCCCTCAATACGAGCAGTACTTC. It codes for CASSPAPGPQYEQYF. The chain carries TRBV7-7 and TRBJ2-7, with D hard to call. CDR1 is SSHAT, CDR2 FNYEAQ, per germline (reference sequence). This CDR3 has 15 residues. Trimming took off 5 bases at V and 4 bases at J, with 18 bases between the two ends.

V is TRBV7-6 and J is TRBJ1-3; D is ambiguous. The CDR3 length is 15 residues. Germline V gives CDR1 SGHVS, CDR2 FNYEAQ. V lost 5 bases and J lost 2, with 13 bases in between. CDR3 region: CASSPGLAPGNTIYF. The CDR3 region has the DNA TGTGCCAGCAGCCCCGGACTAGCTCCTGGAAACACCATATATTTT.

CDR3 sequence (DNA): TGTGCCAGCAGCTTGGACCTAAGGGACGAGCAGTACTTC. It is translated as CASSLDLRDEQYF. The chain combines TRBV7-8 with TRBJ2-7, with unresolved D. The CDR3 is 13 residues long. Germline-derived CDR1 and CDR2 are SGHVS and FQNEAQ. V was shortened by 3 bases and J by 5 bases, with 11 bases between the two germline ends.

V is TRBV5-4 and J is TRBJ2-7, with D unresolved. From germline, CDR1 is SGHNT and CDR2 YYREEE (reference sequence). The CDR3 sequence is 13 residues long. The V end was cut by 4 bases, the J end by 6 bases, with 14 bases between. CDR3 in DNA: TGTGCCAGCAGCCTGGAACTTGGCATCGAGCAGTACTTC. Translated: CASSLELGIEQYF. Based on the CDR3 plus reference TRBV5-4 and TRBJ2-7, the full variable domain is ETGVTQSPTHLIKTRGQQVTLRCSSQSGHNTVSWYQQALGQGPQFIFQYYREEENGRGNFPPRFSGLQFPNYSSELNVNALELDDSALYLCASSLELGIEQYFGPGTRLTVT.

CDR3 sequence (DNA): TGTGCCAGCAGCCTAAGTGCGCAGAACACCGGGGAGCTGTTTTTT. This translates into CASSLSAQNTGELFF. V usage is TRBV14 and J usage is TRBJ2-2; D ambiguous. CDR1 is SGHDN and CDR2 is FVKESK in the germline V gene. Trimming shortened V by 4 bases and J by 1 base, and 10 bases separated the two germline ends. The CDR3 has 15 amino acids.

This chain connects TRBV18 to TRBJ2-7, with TRBD2 as a possible D gene (6 bases). Germline loops: CDR1 KGHSH, CDR2 LQKENI. The V gene lost 6 bases and the J gene lost 2 bases, with 17 bases spanning the gap. The CDR3 has 15 amino acids. The CDR3 nucleotides read TGTGCCAGCTCTCGGGCGGGGTCAGCCACCTACGAGCAGTACTTC. Translated, it gives CASSRAGSATYEQYF.

The rearrangement links TRBV15 to TRBJ1-3; D is ambiguous. Germline-derived CDR1 and CDR2 are LNHNV and YYDKDF (reference sequence). The CDR3 is 14 amino acids. V lost 8 bases and J 2 bases, leaving 13 bases between the germline ends. CDR3 nucleotide sequence: TGTGCCACCGGAAACGGTGTGACTGGAAACACCATATATTTT. Translated: CATGNGVTGNTIYF.

J is TRBJ2-3 and V is TRBV21-1. TRBV21-1 corresponds to a pseudogene. The CDR3 covers 13 residues. The CDR3 DNA reads as TGTGCCAGCAGCAATTGCCCTCCAGATACGCAGTATTTT. Its translation: CASSNCPPDTQYF.

This clone is a singleton in its sample. The genes are TRBV18 and TRBJ2-1; 7 bases fit TRBD1. CDR3 length equals 16 residues. Trimming removed 5 bases from V and 6 bases from J; junction bases left unmatched: 13. Per germline, CDR1 KGHSH and CDR2 LQKENI. CDR3 protein: CASSTSTGVGGNEQFF. CDR3 nucleotides: TGTGCCAGCTCAACCTCAACAGGGGTAGGAGGCAATGAGCAGTTCTTC. The variable domain in full, with the rest retrieved from reference TRBV18 and TRBJ2-1, is NAGVMQNPRHLVRRRGQEARLRCSPMKGHSHVYWYRQLPEEGLKFMVYLQKENIIDESGMPKERFSAEFPKEGPSILRIQQVVRGDSAAYFCASSTSTGVGGNEQFFGPGTRLTVL.

This chain links TRBV7-2 with TRBJ1-2, with TRBD1 matching 8 bases. Germline loops: CDR1 SGHTA, CDR2 FQGNSA. This CDR3 spans 16 amino acids. Unmatched junction bases numbered 16, after V lost 5 bases and J lost 8 bases. This CDR3 is CASSPGAGGVSRGYTF. The CDR3 coding sequence is TGTGCCAGCAGCCCTGGCGCAGGGGGCGTCTCGAGGGGCTACACCTTC.

The chain joins TRBV7-9 to TRBJ1-6, with D uncertain. The ends were cut back, 5 bases at V and 6 bases at J, with 8 bases in the middle. Germline lookup yields CDR1 SEHNR and CDR2 FQNEAQ (reference sequence). The CDR3 has 13 amino acids. This CDR3 is CASSQDGNSPLHF. The CDR3 DNA reads TGTGCCAGCAGCCAGGATGGTAATTCACCCCTCCACTTT.

CDR3 in amino acids: CASSSGEPYEQYF. The CDR3 region has the DNA TGTGCCAGCAGTTCGGGGGAACCCTACGAGCAGTACTTC. This rearrangement joins TRBV3-1 (or the pseudogene TRBV3-2) to TRBJ2-7; a weak D match, TRBD2 (6 bases). The CDR3 runs 13 residues. Germline CDR1 is LGHDT and CDR2 is YNNKEL (reference sequence). Trimming took 6 bases from V and 2 from J, leaving 11 bases between them.

This chain connects TRBV7-8 to TRBJ1-6; D possibly corresponds to TRBD1 (5 bases). The CDR3 has 14 residues. Trimming shortened V by 3 bases and J by 6 bases, and 9 bases separated the two germline ends. CDR1 and CDR2 (germline): SGHVS, FQNEAQ. Here the CDR3 reads CASSFGDGNSPLHF. CDR3 sequence (DNA): TGTGCCAGCAGCTTCGGGGACGGTAATTCACCCCTCCACTTT. The complete variable domain, with remaining parts taken from reference TRBV7-8 and TRBJ1-6, reads GAGVSQSPRYKVAKRGQDVALRCDPISGHVSLFWYQQALGQGPEFLTYFQNEAQLDKSGLPSDRFFAERPEGSVSTLKIQRTQQEDSAVYLCASSFGDGNSPLHFGNGTRLTVT.

The chain recombines TRBV9 with TRBJ1-2; no reliable D call. CDR1 is SGDLS and CDR2 is YYNGEE in the germline V gene. CDR3 length equals 13 residues. Trimming shortened V by 0 bases and J by 6 bases, and 9 bases separated the two germline ends. CDR3 loop: CASSVVAGDGYTF. In nucleotides, the CDR3 is TGTGCCAGCAGCGTAGTGGCAGGAGATGGCTACACCTTC.

V and J are TRBV5-4 and TRBJ2-7, with D tentatively TRBD2 (5 bases). This CDR3 region has 16 residues. The germline CDR1 and CDR2 sequences are SGHNT and YYREEE (reference sequence). V was clipped by 0 bases and J by 2 bases, with 15 bases between them. The CDR3 loop reads CASSLDPGRVAYEQYF. The CDR3 nucleotides are TGTGCCAGCAGCTTGGACCCTGGGCGGGTGGCCTACGAGCAGTACTTC.

V usage is TRBV19 and J usage is TRBJ1-2, with D hard to call. V was clipped by 1 base and J by 7 bases, with 10 bases between them. The germline V gene has CDR1 LNHDA and CDR2 SQIVND (reference sequence). The CDR3 spans 13 residues. DNA of the CDR3: TGTGCCAGTAGTATAGGGGAGGCTGCTGGCTACACCTTC. Translated, it gives CASSIGEAAGYTF.